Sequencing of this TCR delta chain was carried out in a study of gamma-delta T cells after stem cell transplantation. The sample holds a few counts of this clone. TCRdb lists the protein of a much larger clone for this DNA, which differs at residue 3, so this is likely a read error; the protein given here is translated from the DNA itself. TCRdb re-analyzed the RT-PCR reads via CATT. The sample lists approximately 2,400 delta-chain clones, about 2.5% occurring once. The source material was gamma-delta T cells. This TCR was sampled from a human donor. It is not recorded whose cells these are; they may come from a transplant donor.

DNA for the CDR3: TGTGCCCGTGATCCTCTGAACTGGGGCCCCGAGAGGACCGATAAACTCATCTTT. Translation: CARDPLNWGPERTDKLIF. The chain links TRDV2 to TRDJ1; 7 nucleotides line up with TRDD3. Germline V lookup: CDR1 GEAIGNYY, CDR2 EKD. This CDR3 is built from 18 residues.